What follows are 14 T cell receptor beta chains derived from one specimen sequenced in a study of T cells in women clearing cervical HPV infection. Produced via immunoSEQ multiplex PCR; TCRdb's table is partial and in-frame only. Its clone listing holds over 45,000 clones. What was sequenced was blood buffy coat. The receptors were sampled from a woman between 18 and 75 years old with a cervical HPV16 infection that either progressed to CIN3+ or cleared (not recorded which).

Notes on this clone: Read sequence stops 3 residues before the CDR3 end, and the germline J gene provides the missing end. The gene calls are TRBV11-1 and TRBJ1-2; D is uncertain. V lost 3 bases to trimming and J lost 1 base, with 6 bases between them. CDR1 is SGHAT, CDR2 FQDESV, per germline (reference sequence). This CDR3 has 13 amino acids. The CDR3 DNA, read in part, is TGTGCCAGCAGCTTCGGGGATAACTATGGC. Encoded protein: CASSFGDNYG. The full CDR3 protein is CASSFGDNYGYTF.

As regards this clone: The read finishes 3 residues shy of the CDR3 end, and the germline J gene is used to complete it. The chain is built from TRBV5-4 and TRBJ2-7; TRBD1 is a possible D gene (6 bases). Trimming left V 0 bases short and J 6 bases short, with 13 bases between. CDR3 length: 14 amino acids. Per germline, CDR1 SGHNT and CDR2 YYREEE (reference sequence). The CDR3 DNA, read in part, is TGTGCCAGCAGCTTGGAAGTGGGGGCAGGCGAG. It translates to CASSLEVGAGE. The CDR3 in its entirety is CASSLEVGAGEQYF.

With respect to this clone: The CDR3 end is not reached by the read, which stops 3 residues before it; the germline J gene fills it in. This chain uses TRBV7-8 with TRBJ1-5; TRBD1 matches at 7 bases. The CDR3 is made up of 15 amino acids. The germline CDR1 and CDR2 sequences are SGHVS and FQNEAQ. Unmatched junction bases numbered 4, after V lost 1 base and J lost 4 bases. The part of the CDR3 DNA that was read is TGTGCCAGCAGCTTAGAGTTACAGGGGAATCAGCCC. Translating gives CASSLELQGNQP. The full CDR3 protein reads CASSLELQGNQPQHF.

Concerning this clone itself: The read gets to within 3 residues of the CDR3 end, and the germline J gene fills in the rest. This chain connects TRBV29-1 to TRBJ2-3, with TRBD2 matching over 12 bases. The V gene's germline CDR1 is SQVTM and CDR2 ANQGSEA. The CDR3 totals 14 residues. After removal of 4 bases from V and 5 bases from J, the junction contained 4 bases not matched to a gene. CDR3 DNA (partial): TGCAGCGTTGTGTCTAGCGGGAGGGTAGATACG. Its translation is CSVVSSGRVDT. Given in full, the CDR3 is CSVVSSGRVDTQYF.

To note about this clone: The read falls 3 residues short of the CDR3 end, and the missing part is taken from the germline J gene. The V and J genes are TRBV2 and TRBJ2-5, with TRBD2 as a possible D gene (6 bases). The CDR3 consists of 12 residues. Trimming shortened V by 7 bases and J by 7 bases, and 13 bases separated the two germline ends. The V gene's germline CDR1 is SNHLY and CDR2 FYNNEI. Here the CDR3 reads CASIGQGGTQYF. The CDR3 DNA, read in part, is TGTGCCAGCATAGGGCAGGGAGGGACC.

Remarks on this clone: The read ends 3 residues before the CDR3 terminus; that terminus is restored from the germline J gene. The chain carries TRBV20-1 and TRBJ2-7; TRBD2 matches at 7 bases. The V segment lost 6 bases and the J segment 2 bases; nucleotides outside the gene matches: 10. Germline CDR1 DFQATT, CDR2 SNEGSKA (reference sequence). The CDR3 loop spans 14 amino acids. This CDR3 is CSAAPAGHTYEQYF. Partial CDR3 DNA: TGCAGTGCCGCGCCAGCGGGGCATACCTACGAG.

Note on this clone: The sequenced fragment ends 3 residues before the CDR3 boundary, so the rest is inferred from the germline J gene. The gene calls are TRBV19 and TRBJ1-6, with 9 bases lining up with TRBD1. J lost 0 bases, V lost 7 bases, and 13 bases had no gene match. The CDR3 extends over 19 amino acids. Germline V gene data show CDR1 as LNHDA and CDR2 as SQIVND (reference sequence). CDR3 DNA, as far as it was read: TGTGCCAGTACGGGACAGGGAAAGGCGGCGAGCTCCTATAATTCACCC. This gives the protein CASTGQGKAASSYNSP. The CDR3 reads in full as CASTGQGKAASSYNSPLHF.

Worth noting for this clone: The read is 3 residues too short to cover the CDR3 end, so that end is filled in from the germline J gene. The J gene is TRBJ2-3, the V gene TRBV2; a weak D match, TRBD1 (6 bases). Germline V lookup: CDR1 SNHLY, CDR2 FYNNEI. CDR3 length equals 14 residues. V was clipped by 5 bases and J by 4 bases, with 13 bases between them. This CDR3 is CASSSLTGPDTQYF. CDR3 bases read: TGTGCCAGCAGTTCATTGACAGGCCCAGATACG.

Of note for this clone: The read is 3 residues too short to cover the CDR3 end, so that end is filled in from the germline J gene. V usage is TRBV12-3 or TRBV12-4 and J usage is TRBJ2-7, with 7 bases fitting TRBD1. The CDR3 is made up of 16 amino acids. V shed 6 bases, J shed 0 bases, and the junction held 11 bases outside the gene matches. The CDR3 loop reads CASSLTGTENSYEQYF. The sequenced part of the CDR3 DNA is TGTGCCAGCAGCCTAACCGGGACAGAGAACTCCTACGAG.

In regard to this clone: The CDR3 is cut off 3 residues early in the read; its end comes from the germline J gene. The chain has TRBV29-1 and TRBJ2-1, with TRBD2 matching over 8 bases. Germline lookup yields CDR1 SQVTM and CDR2 ANQGSEA. The CDR3 covers 16 residues. The J segment lost 0 bases and the V segment lost 7 bases, leaving 11 bases of the junction unmatched. CDR3 DNA, as far as it was read: TGCAGCGGTGTAGGGGCGGGGGGCAGCTCCTACAATGAG. Protein product: CSGVGAGGSSYNE. From start to end, the CDR3 is CSGVGAGGSSYNEQFF.

Of note for this clone: The CDR3 end falls 3 residues outside the read, so it is completed with the germline J gene. This chain joins TRBV10-3 and TRBJ1-3; a possible D gene is TRBD1 (6 bases). The V end lost 6 bases, the J end lost 2 bases, and 17 bases lay between the germline ends. The CDR3 contains 16 residues. Germline CDR1 is ENHRY and CDR2 is SYGVKD. The part of the CDR3 DNA that was read is TGTGCCATCAGCCTGCCGGGACACTCGGCTGGAAACACC. It translates to CAISLPGHSAGNT. The whole CDR3 protein is CAISLPGHSAGNTIYF.

With regard to this clone: The missing CDR3 end, 3 residues past where the read stops, is filled in from the germline J gene. V usage is TRBV7-3 and J usage is TRBJ2-7; D might be TRBD1 (6 bases). The CDR3 consists of 13 residues. Germline CDR1 is SGHTA and CDR2 is FQGTGA. V was cut by 1 base and J by 6 bases, with 10 bases left in between. CDR3: CASSLKQGFEQYF. The DNA read from the CDR3 is TGTGCCAGCAGCTTAAAACAGGGCTTCGAG.

Details on this clone: The read ends 3 residues shy of where the CDR3 ends; the end is completed using the germline J gene. The rearrangement links TRBV2 to TRBJ1-1; unclear D gene. The CDR3 is 13 amino acids. The V end lost 7 bases, the J end lost 1 base, and 10 bases lay between the germline ends. The germline V gene encodes CDR1 SNHLY and CDR2 FYNNEI. CDR3 bases read: TGTGCCAGCAAGCACTCTTGGAACACTGAA. The encoded protein is CASKHSWNTE. The full CDR3 protein reads CASKHSWNTEAFF.

With regard to this clone: The read comes to an end 3 residues before the CDR3 does, leaving the germline J gene to fill in the end. The gene calls are TRBV7-3 and TRBJ2-7, with TRBD1 matching over 9 bases. The CDR3 is made up of 14 amino acids. The trim removed 1 base at V and 2 bases at J, leaving 0 bases unmatched. Germline CDR1 reads SGHTA; CDR2 reads FQGTGA. CDR3 bases read: TGTGCCAGCAGCTTAAACAGGGGGCCCTACGAG. It codes for CASSLNRGPYE. The whole CDR3 sequence is CASSLNRGPYEQYF.